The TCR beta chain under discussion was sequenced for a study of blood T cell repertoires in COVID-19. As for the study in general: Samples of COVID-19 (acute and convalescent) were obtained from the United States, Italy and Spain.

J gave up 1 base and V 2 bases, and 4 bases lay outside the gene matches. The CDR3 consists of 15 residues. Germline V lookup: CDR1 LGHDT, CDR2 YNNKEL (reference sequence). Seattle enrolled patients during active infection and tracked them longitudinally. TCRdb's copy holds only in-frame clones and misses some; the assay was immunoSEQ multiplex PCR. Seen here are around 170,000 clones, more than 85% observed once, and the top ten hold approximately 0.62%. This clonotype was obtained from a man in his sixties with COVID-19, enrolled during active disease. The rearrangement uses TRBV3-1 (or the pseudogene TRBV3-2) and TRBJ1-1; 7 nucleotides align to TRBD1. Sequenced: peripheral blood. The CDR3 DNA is TGTGCCAGCAGCCAAAACAGGGGCCCGAACACTGAAGCTTTCTTT. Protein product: CASSQNRGPNTEAFF.